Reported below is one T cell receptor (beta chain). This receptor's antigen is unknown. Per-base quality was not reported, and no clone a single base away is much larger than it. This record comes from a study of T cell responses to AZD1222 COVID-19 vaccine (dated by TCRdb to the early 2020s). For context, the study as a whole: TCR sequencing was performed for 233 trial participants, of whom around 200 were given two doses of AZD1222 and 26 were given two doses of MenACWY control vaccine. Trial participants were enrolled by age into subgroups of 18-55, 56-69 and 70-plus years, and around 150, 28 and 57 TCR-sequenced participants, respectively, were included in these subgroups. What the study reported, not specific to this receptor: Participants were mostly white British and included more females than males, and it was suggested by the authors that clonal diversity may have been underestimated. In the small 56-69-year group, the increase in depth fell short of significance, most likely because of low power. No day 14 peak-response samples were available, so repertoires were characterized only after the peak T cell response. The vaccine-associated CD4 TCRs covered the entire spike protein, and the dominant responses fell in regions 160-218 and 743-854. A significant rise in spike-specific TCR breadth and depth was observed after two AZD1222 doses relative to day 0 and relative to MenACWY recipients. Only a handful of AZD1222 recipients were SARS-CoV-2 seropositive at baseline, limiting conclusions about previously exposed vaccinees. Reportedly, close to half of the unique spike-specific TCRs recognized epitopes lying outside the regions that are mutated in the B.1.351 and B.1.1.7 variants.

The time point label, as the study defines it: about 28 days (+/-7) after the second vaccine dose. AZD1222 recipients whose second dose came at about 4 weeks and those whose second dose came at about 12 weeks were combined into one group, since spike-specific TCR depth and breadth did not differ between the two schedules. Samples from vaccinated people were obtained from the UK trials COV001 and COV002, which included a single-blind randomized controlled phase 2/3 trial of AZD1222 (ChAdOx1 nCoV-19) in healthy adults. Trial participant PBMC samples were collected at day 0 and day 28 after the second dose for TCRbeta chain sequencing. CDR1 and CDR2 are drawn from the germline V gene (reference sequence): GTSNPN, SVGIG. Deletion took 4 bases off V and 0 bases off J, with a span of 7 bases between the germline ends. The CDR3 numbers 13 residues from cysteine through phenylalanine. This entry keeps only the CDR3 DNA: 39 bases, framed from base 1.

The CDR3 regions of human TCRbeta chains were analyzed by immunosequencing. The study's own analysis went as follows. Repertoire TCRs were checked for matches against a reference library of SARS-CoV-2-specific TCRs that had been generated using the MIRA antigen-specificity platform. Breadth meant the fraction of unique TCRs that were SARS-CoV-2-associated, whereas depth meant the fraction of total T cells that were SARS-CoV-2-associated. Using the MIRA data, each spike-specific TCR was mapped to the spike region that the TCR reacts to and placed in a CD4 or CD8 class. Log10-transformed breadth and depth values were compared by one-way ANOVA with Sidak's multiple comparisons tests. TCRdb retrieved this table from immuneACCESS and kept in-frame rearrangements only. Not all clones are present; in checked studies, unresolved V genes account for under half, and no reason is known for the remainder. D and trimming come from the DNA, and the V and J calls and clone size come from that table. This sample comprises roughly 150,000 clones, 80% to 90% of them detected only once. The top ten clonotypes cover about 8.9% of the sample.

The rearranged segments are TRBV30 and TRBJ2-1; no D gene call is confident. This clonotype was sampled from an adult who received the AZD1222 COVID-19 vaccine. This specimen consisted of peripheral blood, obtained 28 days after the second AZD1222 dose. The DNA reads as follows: TGTGCCTGGAAGCGACCCTCCTACAATGAGCAGTTCTTC. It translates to CAWKRPSYNEQFF.